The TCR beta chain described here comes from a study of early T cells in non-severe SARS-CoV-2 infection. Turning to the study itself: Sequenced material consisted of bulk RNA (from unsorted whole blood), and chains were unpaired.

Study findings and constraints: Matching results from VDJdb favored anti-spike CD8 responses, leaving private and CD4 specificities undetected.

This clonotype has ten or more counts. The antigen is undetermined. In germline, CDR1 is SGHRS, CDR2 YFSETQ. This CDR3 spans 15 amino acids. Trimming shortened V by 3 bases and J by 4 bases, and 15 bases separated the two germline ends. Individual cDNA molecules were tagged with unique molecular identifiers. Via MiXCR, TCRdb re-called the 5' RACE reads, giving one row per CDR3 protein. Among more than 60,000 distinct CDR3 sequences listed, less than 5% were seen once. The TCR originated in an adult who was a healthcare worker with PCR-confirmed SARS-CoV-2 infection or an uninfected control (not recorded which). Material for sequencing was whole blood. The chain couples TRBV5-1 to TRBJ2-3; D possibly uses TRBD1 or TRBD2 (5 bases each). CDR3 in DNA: TGCGCCAGCAGCTCCTGGGACCTCAGCGCAGATACGCAGTATTTT. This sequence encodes CASSSWDLSADTQYF.